Only a few counts were recorded for the clone carrying this T cell receptor (beta chain). Its antigen is currently unknown. With 2 bases removed from V and 5 bases from J, the gap between germline ends came to 9 bases. The V gene's germline CDR1 is SGHAT and CDR2 FQNNGV. The CDR3 has 13 residues. This specimen comes from a study of beta chain features in type 1 diabetes. Study-level findings and limits: No resolution was reached here on whether HLA type influences TCRB rearrangement. TCRB CDR3s from Type 1 diabetes patients were moderately but significantly shorter in all four CD4+ subsets.

As every portion of the isolated RNA was reverse transcribed, the sequencing read expressed TCRB transcripts. TCRdb's table, derived via immunoSEQ multiplex PCR, lists solely in-frame clones and lacks some. The sample shows 400,000 or so clones, around 13% of them seen only once. The genes are TRBV11-2 and TRBJ2-5; D call uncertain. The source of this sequence is a woman aged 18 to 35 with type 1 diabetes. The specimen was naive CD4+ T cells from blood. This CDR3 reads CASSLSVGETQYF. The CDR3 DNA sequence: TGTGCCAGCAGCTTAAGCGTTGGGGAGACCCAGTACTTC.